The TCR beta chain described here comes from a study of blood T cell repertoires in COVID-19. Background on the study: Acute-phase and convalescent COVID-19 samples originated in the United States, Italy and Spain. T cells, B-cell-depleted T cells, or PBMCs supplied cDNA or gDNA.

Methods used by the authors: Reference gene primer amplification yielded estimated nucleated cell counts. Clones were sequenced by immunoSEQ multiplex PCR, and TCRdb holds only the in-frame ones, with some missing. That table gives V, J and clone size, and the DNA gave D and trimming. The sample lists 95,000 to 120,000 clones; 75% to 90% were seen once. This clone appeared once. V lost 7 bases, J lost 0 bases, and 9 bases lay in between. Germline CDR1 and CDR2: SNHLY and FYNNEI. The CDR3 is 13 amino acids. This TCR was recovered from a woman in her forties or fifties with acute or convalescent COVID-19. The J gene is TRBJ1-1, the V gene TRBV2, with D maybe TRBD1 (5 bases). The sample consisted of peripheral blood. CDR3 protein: CASIYRMNTEAFF. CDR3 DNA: TGTGCCAGCATTTACAGGATGAACACTGAAGCTTTCTTT.